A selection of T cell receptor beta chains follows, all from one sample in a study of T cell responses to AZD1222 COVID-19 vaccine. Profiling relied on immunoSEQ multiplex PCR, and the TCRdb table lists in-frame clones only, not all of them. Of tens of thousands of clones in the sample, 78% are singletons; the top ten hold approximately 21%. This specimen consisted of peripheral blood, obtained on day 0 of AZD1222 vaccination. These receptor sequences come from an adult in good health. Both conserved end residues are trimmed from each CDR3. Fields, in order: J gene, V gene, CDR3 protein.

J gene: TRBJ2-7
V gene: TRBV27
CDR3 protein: ASSSSPGTAHYEQY

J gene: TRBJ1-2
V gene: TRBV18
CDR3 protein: ASSPPISTYGYT

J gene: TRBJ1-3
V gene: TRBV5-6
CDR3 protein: ASSFYLVAGNTIY

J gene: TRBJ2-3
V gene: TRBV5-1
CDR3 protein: ASNDKSDTQY

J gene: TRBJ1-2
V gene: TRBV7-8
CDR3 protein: ASSLSGQHYGYT

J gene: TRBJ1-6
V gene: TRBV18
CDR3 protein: ASSTGTANNSPLH

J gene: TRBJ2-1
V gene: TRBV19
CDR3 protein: ASSILDSSYNEQF

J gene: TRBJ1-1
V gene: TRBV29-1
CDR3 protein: RVSAGRGTEAF

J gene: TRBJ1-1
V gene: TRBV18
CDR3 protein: ASSKGPTEAF

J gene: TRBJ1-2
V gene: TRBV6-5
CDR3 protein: ASRPDRGLGYGYT

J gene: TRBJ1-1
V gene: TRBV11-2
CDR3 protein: ASSLESNTEAF

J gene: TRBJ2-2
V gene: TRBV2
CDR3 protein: ASSVGGLVGAGELF

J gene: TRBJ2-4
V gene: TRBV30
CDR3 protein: AWTGIAKNIQY

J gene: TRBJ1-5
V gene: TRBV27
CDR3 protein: ASSPDRVQPQH

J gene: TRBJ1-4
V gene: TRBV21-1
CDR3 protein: ASSKGEGTDFTVTNEKLF

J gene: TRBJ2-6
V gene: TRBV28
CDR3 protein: ASSRHSGANVLT

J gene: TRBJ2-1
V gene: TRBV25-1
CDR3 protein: ASSELGSRRF

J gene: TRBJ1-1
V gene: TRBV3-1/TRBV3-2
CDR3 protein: ASGGIRGTEAF

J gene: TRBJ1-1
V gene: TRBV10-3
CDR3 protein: AISEFGVNTEAF

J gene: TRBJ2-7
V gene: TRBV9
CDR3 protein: ASSVDMGEQY

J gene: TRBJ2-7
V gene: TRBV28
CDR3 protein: ASSLSRENYEQY

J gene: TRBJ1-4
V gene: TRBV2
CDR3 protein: ASRSFIGEKLF